The 10 T cell receptor beta chains given below trace back to one sample, sequenced in a study of blood T cell repertoires in COVID-19. Produced via immunoSEQ multiplex PCR; TCRdb's table is partial and in-frame only. The sample lists over 250,000 clones, 85% occurring once. The sample consisted of peripheral blood. These receptors were taken from a human donor in a cohort sampled during active COVID-19.

This CDR3 is CASSEWEREGEKLFF. The CDR3 coding sequence is TGTGCCAGCAGTGAATGGGAAAGGGAGGGTGAAAAACTGTTTTTT. This chain joins TRBV6-1 and TRBJ1-4; no reliable D call. Looked up from germline, CDR1 is MNHNS and CDR2 is SASEGT. Trimming pared 2 bases from V and 7 bases from J, leaving 14 bases between. The CDR3 runs to 15 residues.

The chain couples TRBV7-8 to TRBJ2-7, with D tentatively TRBD1 (5 bases). CDR1 is SGHVS and CDR2 is FQNEAQ in the germline V gene. The CDR3 loop spans 15 amino acids. The ends were cut back, 1 base at V and 3 bases at J, with 13 bases in the middle. This CDR3 is CASSLGRDLRYEQYF. The DNA of the CDR3 is TGTGCCAGCAGCTTAGGCAGGGATCTCCGCTACGAGCAGTACTTC.

V gene TRBV5-1 combines with J gene TRBJ2-3; tentatively, D is TRBD1 (5 bases). CDR3 length: 16 amino acids. Germline assignment: CDR1 SGHRS and CDR2 YFSETQ. Trimming took 4 bases from V and 5 from J, leaving 20 bases between them. The CDR3 protein is CASSPLIGLGRDTQYF. The CDR3 coding sequence is TGCGCCAGCAGCCCTCTAATCGGGTTGGGGCGAGATACGCAGTATTTT.

The rearrangement joins TRBV27 to TRBJ2-3; unclear D gene. Germline V CDR1 and CDR2: MNHEY, SMNVEV (reference sequence). The CDR3 loop spans 13 amino acids. Trimming took 6 bases from V and 2 from J, leaving 9 bases between them. The CDR3 reads CASRRPSTDTQYF. The CDR3 coding sequence is TGTGCCAGCAGGCGCCCTTCCACAGATACGCAGTATTTT.

V and J are TRBV7-2 and TRBJ1-2, with 10 bases that match TRBD1. The length of the CDR3 is 16 residues. Trimming cost V 5 bases and J 6 bases; bases outside gene matches: 12. Germline CDR1 and CDR2: SGHTA and FQGNSA. The CDR3 is CASSLDRGRPSNGYTF. CDR3 nucleotide sequence: TGTGCCAGCAGCCTAGACAGGGGGCGCCCGAGCAATGGCTACACCTTC.

This clone was seen a single time. The genes are TRBV5-4 and TRBJ2-3; D perhaps matches TRBD1 (5 bases). The CDR3 has 16 amino acids. V lost 2 bases and J lost 0, with 13 bases in between. The V gene's germline CDR1 is SGHNT and CDR2 YYREEE (reference sequence). The CDR3 DNA reads TGTGCCAGCAGCTTAGGGGCTACCGCTAGCACAGATACGCAGTATTTT. Translation: CASSLGATASTDTQYF.

This chain uses TRBV20-1 with TRBJ2-4; 13 bases are a match to TRBD2. The CDR3 sequence is 14 residues long. Germline V lookup: CDR1 DFQATT, CDR2 SNEGSKA (reference sequence). V was pared by 3 bases and J by 7 bases, with 3 bases of the junction left unmatched. For the CDR3, the DNA is TGCAGTGCTAGTCCGACTAGCGGGAGGAACATTCAGTACTTC. This codes for CSASPTSGRNIQYF.

This clone came up a few times. The same CDR3 arises from other DNA sequences in this sample as well. V usage is TRBV5-1 and J usage is TRBJ2-2, with TRBD2 identical over 11 bases. Germline loops: CDR1 SGHRS, CDR2 YFSETQ. The CDR3 sequence is 16 residues long. V shed 4 bases and J 0 bases; nucleotides not matched to a gene: 2. The CDR3 bases are TGCGCCAGCAGCCCGGGACTAGCGGCGAACACCGGGGAGCTGTTTTTT. Translation: CASSPGLAANTGELFF.

The chain carries TRBV7-9 and TRBJ2-5; a possible D gene is TRBD1 (6 bases). Between the trimmed V and J ends, which lost 2 bases and 4 bases, there was a span of 17 bases. The CDR3 runs to 16 residues. Germline V CDR1 and CDR2: SEHNR, FQNEAQ (reference sequence). The CDR3, as DNA: TGTGCCAGCAGCTTAACGTCCAGGGGACGAATAGAGACCCAGTACTTC. Residues: CASSLTSRGRIETQYF.

The V and J genes are TRBV7-2 and TRBJ2-7; possibly TRBD2 for D (5 bases). The CDR3 spans 16 residues. Trimming stripped 2 bases from V and 4 bases from J, with 18 bases between. CDR1 SGHTA and CDR2 FQGNSA come from the germline V gene. The CDR3 sequence: CASSLRRLGVGYEQYF. In DNA, the CDR3 is TGTGCCAGCAGCTTACGTCGTCTCGGGGTGGGGTACGAGCAGTACTTC.